Below, 18 T cell receptor beta chains from the same sample are listed, as sequenced in a study of shared clonotypes between healthy human individuals. The method was immunoSEQ multiplex PCR; TCRdb's version includes in-frame clones alone and lacks a portion of them. This table holds about 2.4 million clones, roughly 92% found once. Sequences were obtained from naive CD4+ T cells sorted from blood. Subset in this sample: CD45RA+ positively selected. Receptors were obtained from a man between 18 and 35 years old in good health.

This sequence joins TRBV19 and TRBJ1-5; the D gene is possibly TRBD1 (5 bases). The V end lost 5 bases, the J end lost 3 bases, and 11 bases lay between the germline ends. The CDR3 consists of 14 residues. CDR1 LNHDA and CDR2 SQIVND come from the germline V gene (reference sequence). This CDR3 reads CASSQDSINQPQHF. In DNA, the CDR3 is TGTGCCAGTAGTCAAGACAGTATCAATCAGCCCCAGCATTTT.

The chain's CDR3 is CASSQLRARQETQYF. The DNA for the CDR3 is TGTGCCAGCAGCCAATTGCGGGCCCGTCAAGAGACCCAGTACTTC. J is TRBJ2-5 and V is TRBV16, with D perhaps TRBD2 (5 bases). This CDR3 spans 15 amino acids. Germline CDR1 is KGHSY and CDR2 is FQNENV. Between the trimmed V and J ends, which lost 1 base and 2 bases, there was a span of 11 bases.

The chain combines TRBV28 with TRBJ1-4; 8 bases are shared with TRBD1. Germline loops: CDR1 MDHEN, CDR2 SYDVKM. Unmatched junction bases numbered 9, after V lost 2 bases and J lost 4 bases. CDR3 length: 17 residues. In DNA form, the CDR3 reads TGTGCCAGCAGTTTACCCACACAGGGGGTGATTAATGAAAAACTGTTTTTT. This sequence encodes CASSLPTQGVINEKLFF.

This chain joins TRBV11-2 and TRBJ2-1; 10 bases are a match to TRBD2. The CDR3 has 16 residues. The V segment lost 1 base and the J segment 9 bases; nucleotides outside the gene matches: 9. Germline CDR1 reads SGHAT; CDR2 reads FQNNGV. The CDR3 is CASSLVVAGGNSEQFF. CDR3 DNA sequence: TGTGCCAGCAGCTTAGTGGTAGCGGGAGGCAATAGTGAGCAGTTCTTC.

With regard to this clone: Other DNA variants within this sample encode the same CDR3. V gene TRBV30 combines with J gene TRBJ2-7; perhaps D is TRBD1 or TRBD2 (5 bases each). There are 11 residues in the CDR3. Germline V gene sequence: CDR1 GTSNPN, CDR2 SVGIG (reference sequence). V was clipped by 1 base and J by 5 bases, with 6 bases between them. Written as DNA, the CDR3 is TGTGCCTGGAGTGGGGGGAACGAGCAGTACTTC. This encodes CAWSGGNEQYF.

Concerning this clone itself: At the DNA level, this CDR3 is encoded by other sequences in the same sample as well. The CDR3, as DNA: TGCGCCAGCAGTAGGGGCCAGACGAACACCGGGGAGCTGTTTTTT. Protein: CASSRGQTNTGELFF. The V and J genes are TRBV5-1 and TRBJ2-2; D possibly corresponds to TRBD1 (5 bases). The germline gives CDR1 SGHRS, CDR2 YFSETQ. CDR3 length: 15 residues. Between the trimmed V and J ends, which lost 5 bases and 0 bases, there was a span of 11 bases. The full variable domain, completed using reference TRBV5-1 and TRBJ2-2, is KAGVTQTPRYLIKTRGQQVTLSCSPISGHRSVSWYQQTPGQGLQFLFEYFSETQRNKGNFPGRFSGRQFSNSRSEMNVSTLELGDSALYLCASSRGQTNTGELFFGEGSRLTVL.

V usage is TRBV4-2 and J usage is TRBJ1-1; maybe TRBD1 (6 bases). The CDR3 extends over 17 amino acids. Trimming took 0 bases from V and 4 from J, leaving 18 bases between them. Germline V gene data show CDR1 as LGHNA and CDR2 as YNFKEQ. CDR3 residues: CASSQDFRGLGFTEAFF. DNA for the CDR3: TGTGCCAGCAGCCAAGATTTTCGGGGGCTAGGGTTCACTGAAGCTTTCTTT.

J is TRBJ2-7 and V is TRBV5-1, with 8 bases lining up with TRBD1. The V gene's germline CDR1 is SGHRS and CDR2 YFSETQ. The V gene end was trimmed by 2 bases and the J gene end by 7 bases; junction bases not matched to a gene: 8. This CDR3 comprises 14 residues. CDR3 protein: CASSFQGAREEQYF. CDR3 coding DNA: TGCGCCAGCAGCTTTCAGGGGGCGCGGGAAGAGCAGTACTTC. The whole variable domain, filled in from reference TRBV5-1 and TRBJ2-7, reads KAGVTQTPRYLIKTRGQQVTLSCSPISGHRSVSWYQQTPGQGLQFLFEYFSETQRNKGNFPGRFSGRQFSNSRSEMNVSTLELGDSALYLCASSFQGAREEQYFGPGTRLTVT.

The rearrangement links TRBV5-6 to TRBJ2-1; 8 positions agree with TRBD2. The ends lost 3 bases at V and 13 bases at J; junction bases unmatched: 9. CDR1 is SGHDT, CDR2 YYEEEE, per germline. The CDR3 has 13 amino acids. CDR3 sequence (DNA): TGTGCCAGCAGCTCCCTAGCGGGTGGGGTTCAGTTCTTC. Translating it yields CASSSLAGGVQFF. The full variable domain, with the rest looked up from reference TRBV5-6 and TRBJ2-1, is DAGVTQSPTHLIKTRGQQVTLRCSPKSGHDTVSWYQQALGQGPQFIFQYYEEEERQRGNFPDRFSGHQFPNYSSELNVNALLLGDSALYLCASSSLAGGVQFFGPGTRLTVL.

The chain uses TRBV25-1 and TRBJ1-6, with 7 positions matching TRBD1. The germline CDR1 and CDR2 sequences are MGHDK and SYGVNS. V gave up 5 bases and J gave up 6 bases; unmatched junction bases: 13. CDR3 length equals 17 residues. This chain's CDR3 is CASSTSTGRGANSPLHF. CDR3 nucleotides: TGTGCCAGCAGTACCTCGACAGGGCGTGGGGCTAATTCACCCCTCCACTTT.

The table lists this clone with a few counts. The junction and the germline gene differ at one end; a read error may be behind it. This rearrangement joins TRBV7-7 to TRBJ2-1; the D gene is possibly TRBD1 (5 bases). Germline CDR1 is SSHAT and CDR2 is FNYEAQ (reference sequence). The CDR3 extends over 14 amino acids. The CDR3 region has the DNA TGTGCTAGCAGCTTGCAGGGATCCTACAATGAGCAGTTCTTC. Its protein is CASSLQGSYNEQFF.

This clone was seen only once. This chain links TRBV4-2 with TRBJ1-1; 8 bases are a match to TRBD1. The CDR3 sequence is 16 residues long. Germline V gives CDR1 LGHNA, CDR2 YNFKEQ. Trimming removed 4 bases from V and 0 bases from J; junction bases left unmatched: 7. DNA for the CDR3: TGTGCCAGCAGCCCTCAGGCAGGGGGCATGAACACTGAAGCTTTCTTT. This gives the protein CASSPQAGGMNTEAFF.

The rearrangement joins TRBV5-6 to TRBJ1-2; 9 nucleotides agree with TRBD1. The CDR3 is 13 amino acids. V gave up 5 bases and J gave up 6 bases; unmatched junction bases: 5. Germline CDR1 and CDR2: SGHDT and YYEEEE. The CDR3: CASRSDRGHGYTF. In nucleotides, the CDR3 is TGTGCCAGCAGATCGGACAGGGGCCATGGCTACACCTTC.

This sequence joins TRBV6-5 and TRBJ2-1, with a tentative D call TRBD2 (5 bases). This CDR3 is built from 15 residues. V was trimmed by 2 bases and J by 2 bases, leaving 10 bases between them. In germline, CDR1 is MNHEY, CDR2 SVGAGI. CDR3 region: CASSYEAGTYNEQFF. DNA for the CDR3: TGTGCCAGCAGTTACGAGGCGGGCACCTACAATGAGCAGTTCTTC.

This rearrangement joins TRBV2 to TRBJ2-7; 7 bases line up with TRBD1. V shed 8 bases and J 6 bases; nucleotides not matched to a gene: 7. CDR1 is SNHLY and CDR2 is FYNNEI in the germline V gene. The CDR3 totals 12 residues. CDR3 loop: CASEDRTGEQYF. The CDR3 DNA is TGTGCCAGCGAGGACAGGACCGGCGAGCAGTACTTC.

The chain is built from TRBV10-3 and TRBJ2-5; D is undetermined. The assigned J gene may be wrong: the sequence end matches TRBJ2-7 better. The CDR3 sequence is 14 residues long. Germline V gene data show CDR1 as ENHRY and CDR2 as SYGVKD. The DNA of the CDR3 is TGTGCCATCAGTGACAGATTAGAGCTCTACGAGCAGTACTTC. It translates to CAISDRLELYEQYF.

As concerns this clone: In the same sample, other DNA sequences code for this CDR3. The J gene is TRBJ2-7, the V gene TRBV5-1, with 7 positions matching TRBD2. V dropped 0 bases and J dropped 1; count of bases not matched to a gene: 4. Germline-derived CDR1 and CDR2 are SGHRS and YFSETQ. This CDR3 region has 15 residues. CDR3 loop: CASSLVASGSYEQYF. Written as DNA, the CDR3 is TGCGCCAGCAGCTTGGTCGCTAGCGGATCCTACGAGCAGTACTTC.

On this clone itself: The same CDR3 also results from other DNA sequences found in this sample. The gene calls are TRBV18 and TRBJ1-5, with unresolved D. V was cut by 2 bases and J by 1 base, with 6 bases left in between. CDR1 is KGHSH and CDR2 is LQKENI in the germline V gene. The length of the CDR3 is 14 residues. CDR3 coding DNA: TGTGCCAGCTCACCAGGGAGAAGCAATCAGCCCCAGCATTTT. Protein: CASSPGRSNQPQHF.